These T cell receptor beta chains were read from a single sample in a study of STAT5B mutations in CD4+ large granular lymphocyte leukemia. Profiled with immunoSEQ multiplex PCR; TCRdb holds only in-frame clones, not every one. Here the sample spans tens of thousands of clones, roughly 69% being singletons. The sample taken for sequencing was CD4+ T cells from blood buffy coats. The receptors here all came from a human donor in good health. Both conserved end residues are part of each CDR3.

TRBV5-1 CASSLAADTSTDTQYF
TRBV6-1 CASGQGLDQPQHF
TRBV5-1 CASSLAVGQDGNTIYF
TRBV7-2 CASSLVDEKLFF
TRBV5-1 CASSTGPPSYEQYF
TRBV28 CASSLSAGARTGELFF
TRBV7-2 CASSLTLAGSWAQYF
TRBV28 CASLGGEGYTEAFF
TRBV5-1 CASSLERFRDNEQFF
TRBV13 CASSFTFNRETSSEQYF